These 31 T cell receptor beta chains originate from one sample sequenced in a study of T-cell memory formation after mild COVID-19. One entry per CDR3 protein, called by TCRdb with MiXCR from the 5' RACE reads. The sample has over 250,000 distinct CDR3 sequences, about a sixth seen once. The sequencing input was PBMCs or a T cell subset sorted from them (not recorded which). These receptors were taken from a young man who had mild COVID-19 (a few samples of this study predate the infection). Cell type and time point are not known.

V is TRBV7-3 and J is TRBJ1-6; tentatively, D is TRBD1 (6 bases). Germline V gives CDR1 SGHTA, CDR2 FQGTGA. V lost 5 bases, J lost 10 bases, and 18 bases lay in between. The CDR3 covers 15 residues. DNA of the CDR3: TGTGCCAGCAGCAGTCGGGGTAGGGGGGGCTCACCCCTCCACTTT. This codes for CASSSRGRGGSPLHF.

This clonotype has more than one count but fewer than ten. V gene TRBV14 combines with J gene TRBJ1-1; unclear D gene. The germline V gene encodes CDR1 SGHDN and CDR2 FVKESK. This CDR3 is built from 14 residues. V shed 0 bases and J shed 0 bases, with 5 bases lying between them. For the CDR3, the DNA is TGTGCCAGCAGCCAAGAGTTACTGAACACTGAAGCTTTCTTT. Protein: CASSQELLNTEAFF. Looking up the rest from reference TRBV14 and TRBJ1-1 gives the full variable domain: EAGVTQFPSHSVIEKGQTVTLRCDPISGHDNLYWYRRVMGKEIKFLLHFVKESKQDESGMPNNRFLAERTGGTYSTLKVQPAELEDSGVYFCASSQELLNTEAFFGQGTRLTVV.

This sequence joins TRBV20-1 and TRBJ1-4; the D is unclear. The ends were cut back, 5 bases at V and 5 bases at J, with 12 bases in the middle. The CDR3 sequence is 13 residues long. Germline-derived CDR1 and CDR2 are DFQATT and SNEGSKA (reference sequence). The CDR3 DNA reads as TGCAGTGCTTGGCCGACACGGAATGAAAAACTGTTTTTT. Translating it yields CSAWPTRNEKLFF.

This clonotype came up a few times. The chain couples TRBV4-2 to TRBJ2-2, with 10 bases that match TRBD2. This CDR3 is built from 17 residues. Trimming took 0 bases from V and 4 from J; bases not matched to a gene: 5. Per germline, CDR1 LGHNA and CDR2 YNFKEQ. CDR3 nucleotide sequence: TGTGCCAGCAGCCAAGAGGCAAGCGGGGGGGCCACCGGGGAGCTGTTTTTT. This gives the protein CASSQEASGGATGELFF.

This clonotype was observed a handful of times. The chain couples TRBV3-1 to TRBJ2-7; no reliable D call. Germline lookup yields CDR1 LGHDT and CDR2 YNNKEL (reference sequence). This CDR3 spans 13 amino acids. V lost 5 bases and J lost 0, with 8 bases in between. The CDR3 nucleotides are TGTGCCAGCAGCGGTCTTAGCTCCTACGAGCAGTACTTC. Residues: CASSGLSSYEQYF.

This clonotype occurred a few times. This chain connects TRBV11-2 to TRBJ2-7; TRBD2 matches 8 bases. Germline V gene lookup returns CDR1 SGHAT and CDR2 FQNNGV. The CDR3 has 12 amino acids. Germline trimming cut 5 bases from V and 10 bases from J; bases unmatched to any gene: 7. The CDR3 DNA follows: TGTGCCAGCAGCCCCAGGCGGGGGGTACAGTACGTC. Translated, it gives CASSPRRGVQYV.

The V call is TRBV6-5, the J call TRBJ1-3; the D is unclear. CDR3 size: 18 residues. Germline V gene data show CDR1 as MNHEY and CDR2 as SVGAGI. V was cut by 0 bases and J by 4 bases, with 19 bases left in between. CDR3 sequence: CASSYSSPHFGVGNTIYF. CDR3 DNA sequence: TGTGCCAGCAGTTACTCGAGTCCACACTTTGGAGTGGGAAACACCATATATTTT.

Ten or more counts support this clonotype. In DNA, the CDR3 is TGTGCCAGCACGTACAGGGGTCAAGAGACCCAGTACTTC. The encoded protein is CASTYRGQETQYF. The V call is TRBV13, the J call TRBJ2-5, with TRBD1 matching 7 bases. The germline gives CDR1 PRHDT, CDR2 FYEKMQ (reference sequence). CDR3 size: 13 residues. The V and J ends lost 7 bases and 2 bases, in that order; junction bases with no gene match: 4.

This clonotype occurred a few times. The CDR3 DNA is TGTGCCAGCCAAGAGACAGCTAATGAAAAACTGTTTTTT. It yields the protein CASQETANEKLFF. The J gene is TRBJ1-4, the V gene TRBV4-2, with D possibly TRBD1 on 5 matching bases. The CDR3 has 13 amino acids. V was clipped by 8 bases and J by 3 bases, with 10 bases between them. Germline-derived CDR1 and CDR2 are LGHNA and YNFKEQ.

The DNA for the CDR3 is TGTGCCAGCGGGGAGGGGACAGCCACAGATACGCAGTATTTT. As protein: CASGEGTATDTQYF. The chain joins TRBV7-9 to TRBJ2-3; perhaps D is TRBD1 or TRBD2 (7 bases each). The CDR3 loop spans 14 amino acids. V was shortened by 8 bases and J by 2 bases, with 14 bases between the two germline ends. Germline V gene sequence: CDR1 SEHNR, CDR2 FQNEAQ (reference sequence).

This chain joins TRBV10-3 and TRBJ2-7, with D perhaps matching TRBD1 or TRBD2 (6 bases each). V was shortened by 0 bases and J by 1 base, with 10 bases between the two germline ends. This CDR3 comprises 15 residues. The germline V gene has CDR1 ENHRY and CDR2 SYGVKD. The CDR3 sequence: CAISESGGMSYEQYF. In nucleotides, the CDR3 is TGTGCCATCAGTGAGTCAGGGGGGATGTCCTACGAGCAGTACTTC.

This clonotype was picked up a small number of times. The CDR3 region has the DNA TGTGCCAGCAGCTTTACTGGGCCCAATCAGCCCCAGCATTTT. Translated: CASSFTGPNQPQHF. The chain combines TRBV7-2 with TRBJ1-5, with D uncertain. Trimming pared 3 bases from V and 3 bases from J, leaving 9 bases between. Per germline, CDR1 SGHTA and CDR2 FQGNSA. There are 14 residues in the CDR3.

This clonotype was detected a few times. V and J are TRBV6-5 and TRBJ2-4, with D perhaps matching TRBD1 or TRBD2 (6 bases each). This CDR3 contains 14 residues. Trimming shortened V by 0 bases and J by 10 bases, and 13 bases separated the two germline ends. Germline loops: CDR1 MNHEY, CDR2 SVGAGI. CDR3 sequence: CASSYSGKGGIQYF. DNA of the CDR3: TGTGCCAGCAGTTACTCGGGGAAGGGGGGAATTCAGTACTTC.

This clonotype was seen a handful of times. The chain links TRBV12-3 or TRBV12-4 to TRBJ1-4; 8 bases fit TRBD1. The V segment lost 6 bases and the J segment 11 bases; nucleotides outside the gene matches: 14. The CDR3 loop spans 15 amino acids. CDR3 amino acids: CASSPGDRPGIKLFF. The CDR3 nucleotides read TGTGCCAGCAGCCCGGGGGACAGGCCGGGTATCAAACTGTTTTTT.

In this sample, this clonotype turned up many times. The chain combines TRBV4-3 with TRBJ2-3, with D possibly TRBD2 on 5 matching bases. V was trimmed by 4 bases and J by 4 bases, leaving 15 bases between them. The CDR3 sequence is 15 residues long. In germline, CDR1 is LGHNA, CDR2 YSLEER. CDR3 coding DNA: TGCGCCAGCAGCCGGGCCCCGGGGATCGCAGATACGCAGTATTTT. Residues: CASSRAPGIADTQYF.

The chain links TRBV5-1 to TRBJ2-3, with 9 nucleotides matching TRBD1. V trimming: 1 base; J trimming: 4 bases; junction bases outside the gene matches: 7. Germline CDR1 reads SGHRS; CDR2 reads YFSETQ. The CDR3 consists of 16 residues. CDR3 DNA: TGCGCCAGCAGCTTGTTCAGGACAGGGGTACCAGATACGCAGTATTTT. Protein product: CASSLFRTGVPDTQYF.

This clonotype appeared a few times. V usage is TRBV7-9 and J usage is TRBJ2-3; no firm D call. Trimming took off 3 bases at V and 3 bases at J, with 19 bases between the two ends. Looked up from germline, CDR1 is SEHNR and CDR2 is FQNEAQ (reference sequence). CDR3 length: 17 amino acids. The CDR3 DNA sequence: TGTGCCAGCAGCTTTTATGTTTCCCCGGGCCAAACAGATACGCAGTATTTT. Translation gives CASSFYVSPGQTDTQYF.

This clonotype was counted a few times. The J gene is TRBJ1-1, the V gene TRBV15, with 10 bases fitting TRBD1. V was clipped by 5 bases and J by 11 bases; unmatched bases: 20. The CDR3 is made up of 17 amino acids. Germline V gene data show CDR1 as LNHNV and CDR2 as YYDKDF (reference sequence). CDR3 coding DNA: TGTGCCACCAGCCACCCTACGGGACAGGGGCTAAACCGCGGGGCTTTCTTT. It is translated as CATSHPTGQGLNRGAFF.

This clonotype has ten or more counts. The CDR3 DNA reads TGCGCCAGCAGCCTAAGGACAGGAGTCACAGATACGCAGTATTTT. As protein: CASSLRTGVTDTQYF. This chain connects TRBV5-1 to TRBJ2-3; 7 bases align to TRBD1. The V and J ends lost 4 bases and 2 bases, in that order; junction bases with no gene match: 7. The CDR3 runs 15 residues. The germline V gene encodes CDR1 SGHRS and CDR2 YFSETQ.

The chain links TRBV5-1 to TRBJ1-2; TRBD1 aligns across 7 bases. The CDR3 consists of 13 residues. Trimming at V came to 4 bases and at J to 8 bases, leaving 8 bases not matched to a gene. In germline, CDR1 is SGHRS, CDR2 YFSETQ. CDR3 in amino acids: CASSPKQGKGYTF. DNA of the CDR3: TGCGCCAGCAGCCCAAAACAGGGGAAAGGCTACACCTTC.

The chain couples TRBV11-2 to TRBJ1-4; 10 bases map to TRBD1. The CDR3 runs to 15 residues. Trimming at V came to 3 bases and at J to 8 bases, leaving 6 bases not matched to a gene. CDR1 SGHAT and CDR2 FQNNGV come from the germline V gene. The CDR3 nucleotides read TGTGCCAGCAGCTTTGGGGACAGGGGCGGAGAAAAACTGTTTTTT. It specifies CASSFGDRGGEKLFF.

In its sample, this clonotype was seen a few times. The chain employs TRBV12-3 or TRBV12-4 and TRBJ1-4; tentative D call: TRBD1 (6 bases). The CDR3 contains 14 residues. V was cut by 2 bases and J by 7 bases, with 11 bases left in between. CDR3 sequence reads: CASSLRDTGEKLFF. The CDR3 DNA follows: TGTGCCAGCAGTTTAAGGGACACGGGTGAAAAACTGTTTTTT.

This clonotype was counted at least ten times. CDR3 loop: CASSQDLSSGANVLTF. The DNA for the CDR3 is TGCGCCAGCAGCCAAGATCTTAGCTCTGGGGCCAACGTCCTGACTTTC. This chain connects TRBV4-3 to TRBJ2-6; D gene unclear. This CDR3 contains 16 residues. Per the germline V gene, CDR1 is LGHNA and CDR2 is YSLEER. Trimming pared 0 bases from V and 0 bases from J, leaving 6 bases between.

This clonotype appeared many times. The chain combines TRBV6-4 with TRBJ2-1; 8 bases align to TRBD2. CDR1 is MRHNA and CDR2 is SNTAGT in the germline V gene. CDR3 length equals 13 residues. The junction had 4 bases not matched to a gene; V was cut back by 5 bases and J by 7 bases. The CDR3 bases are TGTGCCAGCAGTATCGGACTAGCTAATGAGCAGTTCTTC. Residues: CASSIGLANEQFF.

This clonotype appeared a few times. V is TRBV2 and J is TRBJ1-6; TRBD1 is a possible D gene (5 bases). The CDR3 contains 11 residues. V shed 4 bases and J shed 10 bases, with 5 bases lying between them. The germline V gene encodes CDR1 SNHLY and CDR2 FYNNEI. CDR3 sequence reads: CASSGQSPLHF. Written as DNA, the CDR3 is TGTGCCAGCAGTGGACAGTCACCCCTCCACTTT.

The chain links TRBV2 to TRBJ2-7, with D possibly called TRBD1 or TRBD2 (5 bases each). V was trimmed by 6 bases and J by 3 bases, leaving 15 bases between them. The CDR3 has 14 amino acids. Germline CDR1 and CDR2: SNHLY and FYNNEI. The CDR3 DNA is TGTGCCAGCAGGAGAGGGGAAACGGGCTACGAGCAGTACGTC. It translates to CASRRGETGYEQYV.

The CDR3: CASPADKDRASSYEQYV. CDR3 bases: TGTGCCAGCCCAGCTGATAAAGACAGGGCCAGCTCCTACGAGCAGTACGTC. This chain links TRBV21-1 with TRBJ2-7; whether TRBD1, the table's D call, matches the DNA was not checked. TRBV21-1 is a pseudogene locus. This CDR3 is 17 amino acids long.

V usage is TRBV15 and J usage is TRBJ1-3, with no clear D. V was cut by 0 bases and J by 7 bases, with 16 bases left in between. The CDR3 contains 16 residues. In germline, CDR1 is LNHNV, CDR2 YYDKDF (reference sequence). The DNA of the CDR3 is TGTGCCACCAGCAGAGATCCCGGACTTTCGGGGAACACCATATATTTT. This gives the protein CATSRDPGLSGNTIYF.

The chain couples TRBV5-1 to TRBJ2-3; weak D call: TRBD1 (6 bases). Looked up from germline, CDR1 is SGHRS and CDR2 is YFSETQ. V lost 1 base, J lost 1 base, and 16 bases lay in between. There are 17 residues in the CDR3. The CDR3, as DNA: TGCGCCAGCAGCTTGCTCCCGGCGGACAGTCGCACAGATACGCAGTATTTT. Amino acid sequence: CASSLLPADSRTDTQYF.

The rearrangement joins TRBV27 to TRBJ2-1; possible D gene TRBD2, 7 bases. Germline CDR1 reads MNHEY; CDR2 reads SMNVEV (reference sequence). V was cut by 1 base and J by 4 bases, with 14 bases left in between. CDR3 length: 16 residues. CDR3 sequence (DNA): TGTGCCAGCAGTTTATTTGGCCGGGGGGCATACAATGAGCAGTTCTTC. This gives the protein CASSLFGRGAYNEQFF.

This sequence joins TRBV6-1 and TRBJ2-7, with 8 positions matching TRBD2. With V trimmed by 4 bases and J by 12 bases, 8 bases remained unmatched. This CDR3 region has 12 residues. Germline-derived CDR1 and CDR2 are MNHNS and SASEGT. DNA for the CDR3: TGTGCCAGCAGTGGTTTAGCGGGGTCTCGGTACTTC. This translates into CASSGLAGSRYF.